This TCR beta chain was recovered during a study of shared clonotypes between healthy human individuals. The data were produced by immunoSEQ multiplex PCR, yet TCRdb's version contains in-frame clones alone and is incomplete. The sample lists 2.3 million or so clones; more than 85% were seen once. To note about this clone: Other DNA sequences from this sample encode an identical CDR3 as well.

Sequencing was performed on naive CD4+ T cells from PBMCs. Documented subset: CD45RA+ positively selected. The receptor was isolated from a man between 18 and 29 years old in good health. Some clones in this sample may be carry-over from other donors' samples.

CDR3 protein: CASSSLGTGSYEQYF. The CDR3 DNA reads as TGTGCCAGCAGTTCTCTCGGGACAGGGTCCTACGAGCAGTACTTC. The chain joins TRBV27 to TRBJ2-7; 9 bases match TRBD1. This CDR3 is 15 amino acids long. J gave up 1 base and V 4 bases, and 5 bases lay outside the gene matches. Germline V gene lookup returns CDR1 MNHEY and CDR2 SMNVEV (reference sequence).